This TCR beta chain emerged from a study of cytomegalovirus exposure and HLA in healthy donors. V dropped 6 bases and J dropped 6; count of bases not matched to a gene: 15. The CDR3 spans 17 residues. From germline, CDR1 is SGHNT and CDR2 YYREEE (reference sequence). PCR employed 60 Vbeta and 13 Jbeta primers. Measured with immunoSEQ multiplex PCR; TCRdb has only the in-frame clones, and not every one. The sample carries around 120,000 clones, nearly 85% recorded once. Regarding the study as a whole: The authors later linked a missense DCLRE1C variant to TCR beta V- and J-gene trimming. It has been reported that TCR beta sequences accurately predicted the HLA-A and HLA-B alleles of most subjects. A cluster of highly shared sequence variants was likely a sequencing artifact.

Turning to this clone: The antigen is not known.

Healthy bone marrow donors made up the donors. J is TRBJ2-1 and V is TRBV5-4; 10 nucleotides align to TRBD2. The TCR was taken from a boy aged 5-17 years in good health and CMV-seronegative. Sequences were obtained from PBMCs. This CDR3 reads CASKPEAGGPLVNEQFF. The CDR3 DNA sequence: TGTGCCAGCAAACCTGAAGCGGGAGGGCCATTAGTCAATGAGCAGTTCTTC.